The present TCR beta chain was sequenced within a study of CD8+ T cells in alopecia areata. Study details: The investigators scored severity in treated patients by the percentage of affected scalp area.

RNA was isolated and reverse transcribed to cDNA, the sequencing template. The assay was immunoSEQ multiplex PCR, and TCRdb's table has in-frame clones only and misses some. The sample has about 300,000 clones; 58% are singletons. The treatment denotes: oral pan-JAK inhibitor, 5-10 mg twice daily. V was shortened by 3 bases and J by 8 bases, with 10 bases between the two germline ends. Germline V lookup: CDR1 MDHEN, CDR2 SYDVKM. This CDR3 is built from 12 residues. Only a few counts were recorded for this clone. The target antigen is unknown. Study outcomes and limitations: Tofacitinib significantly decreased scalp clonality and expanded CD8+ clones among top 100. Scalp data also include sequences from resident alphabeta T cells of normal skin.

The TCR comes from a human donor with alopecia areata. V is TRBV28 and J is TRBJ1-2, with D perhaps matching TRBD1 (5 bases). Sequences were derived from CD4+ T cells sorted from blood, sampled at week 24, from a patient treated with tofacitinib. CDR3: CASSFGRGGYTF. CDR3 in DNA: TGTGCCAGCAGTTTCGGGAGGGGCGGCTACACCTTC.